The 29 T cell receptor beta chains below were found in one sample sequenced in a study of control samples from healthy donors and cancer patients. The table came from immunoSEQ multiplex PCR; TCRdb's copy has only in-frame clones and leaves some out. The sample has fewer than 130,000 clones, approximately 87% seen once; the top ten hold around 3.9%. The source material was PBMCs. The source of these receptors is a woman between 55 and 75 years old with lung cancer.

The CDR3 bases are TGTGCCAGCAGCCACACAGGGTTAGGGGCTCAGCCCCAGCATTTT. Protein product: CASSHTGLGAQPQHF. This sequence joins TRBV3-1 (or the pseudogene TRBV3-2) and TRBJ1-5, with D possibly TRBD1 on 6 matching bases. V lost 3 bases and J 6 bases, leaving 15 bases between the germline ends. Germline V gives CDR1 LGHDT, CDR2 YNNKEL (reference sequence). This CDR3 region has 15 residues.

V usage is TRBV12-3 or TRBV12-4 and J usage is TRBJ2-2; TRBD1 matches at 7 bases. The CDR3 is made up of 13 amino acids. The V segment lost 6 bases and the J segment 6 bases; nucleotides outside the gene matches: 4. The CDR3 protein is CASRLGGSGELFF. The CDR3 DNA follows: TGTGCCAGCAGGCTAGGGGGCTCCGGGGAGCTGTTTTTT.

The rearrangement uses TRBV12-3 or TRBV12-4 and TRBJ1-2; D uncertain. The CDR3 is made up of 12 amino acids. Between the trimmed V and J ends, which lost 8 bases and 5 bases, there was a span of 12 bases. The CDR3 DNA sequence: TGTGCCAGCGCTTTCGGGGATTATGGCTACACCTTC. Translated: CASAFGDYGYTF.

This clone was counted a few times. CDR3 DNA sequence: TGTGCCAGCAGCCTCGGACAGGGGGAGCTGTTTTTT. It is translated as CASSLGQGELFF. The V and J genes are TRBV3-1 (or the pseudogene TRBV3-2) and TRBJ2-2, with D maybe TRBD1 (6 bases). Germline V gives CDR1 LGHDT, CDR2 YNNKEL (reference sequence). The CDR3 length is 12 residues. V lost 4 bases to trimming and J lost 8 bases, with 8 bases between them.

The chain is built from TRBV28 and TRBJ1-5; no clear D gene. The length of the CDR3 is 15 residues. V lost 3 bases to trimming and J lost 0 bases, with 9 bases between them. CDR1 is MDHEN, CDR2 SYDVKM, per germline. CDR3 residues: CASSLNGGSNQPQHF. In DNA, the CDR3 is TGTGCCAGCAGTTTGAATGGAGGTAGCAATCAGCCCCAGCATTTT. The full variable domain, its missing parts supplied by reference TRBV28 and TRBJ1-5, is DVKVTQSSRYLVKRTGEKVFLECVQDMDHENMFWYRQDPGLGLRLIYFSYDVKMKEKGDIPEGYSVSREKKERFSLILESASTNQTSMYLCASSLNGGSNQPQHFGDGTRLSIL.

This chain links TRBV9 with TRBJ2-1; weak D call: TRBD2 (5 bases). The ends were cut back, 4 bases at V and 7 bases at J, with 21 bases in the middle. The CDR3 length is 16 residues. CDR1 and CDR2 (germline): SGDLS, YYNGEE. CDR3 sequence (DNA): TGTGCCAGCAGCAAAGAACCCTATGCGGGTCGGAATGAGCAGTTCTTC. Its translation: CASSKEPYAGRNEQFF.

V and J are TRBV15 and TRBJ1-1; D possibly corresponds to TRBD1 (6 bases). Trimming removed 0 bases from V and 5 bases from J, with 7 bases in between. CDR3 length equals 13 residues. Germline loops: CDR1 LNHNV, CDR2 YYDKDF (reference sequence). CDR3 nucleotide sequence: TGTGCCACCAGCAGAGAAAGGGGGACTGAAGCTTTCTTT. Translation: CATSRERGTEAFF.

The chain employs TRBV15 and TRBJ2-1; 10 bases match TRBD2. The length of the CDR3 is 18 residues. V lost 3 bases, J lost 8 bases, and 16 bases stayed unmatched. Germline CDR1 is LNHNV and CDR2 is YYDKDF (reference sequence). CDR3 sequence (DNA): TGTGCCACCAGCAGTGACCTTCCCGGGACTAGCGAGCCGGATGAGCAGTTCTTC. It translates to CATSSDLPGTSEPDEQFF.

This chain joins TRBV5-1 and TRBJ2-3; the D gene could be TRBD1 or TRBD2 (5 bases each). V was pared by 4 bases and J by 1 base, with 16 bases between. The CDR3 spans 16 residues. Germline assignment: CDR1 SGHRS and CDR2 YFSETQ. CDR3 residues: CASSPIRGRGTDTQYF. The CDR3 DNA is TGCGCCAGCAGCCCCATTCGGGGCCGCGGCACAGATACGCAGTATTTT.

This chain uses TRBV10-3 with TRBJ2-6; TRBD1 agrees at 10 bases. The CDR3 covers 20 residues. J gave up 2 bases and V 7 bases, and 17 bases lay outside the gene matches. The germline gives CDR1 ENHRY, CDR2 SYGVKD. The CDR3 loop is CAITTGQGKEEGAGANVLTF. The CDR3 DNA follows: TGTGCCATCACTACGGGACAGGGGAAGGAAGAAGGAGCTGGGGCCAACGTCCTGACTTTC.

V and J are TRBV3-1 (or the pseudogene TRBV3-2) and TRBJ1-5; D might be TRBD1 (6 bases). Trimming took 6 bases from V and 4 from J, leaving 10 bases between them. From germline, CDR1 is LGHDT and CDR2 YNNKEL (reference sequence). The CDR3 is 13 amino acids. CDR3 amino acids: CASSHRENQPQHF. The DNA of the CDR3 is TGTGCCAGCAGTCACAGGGAGAATCAGCCCCAGCATTTT.

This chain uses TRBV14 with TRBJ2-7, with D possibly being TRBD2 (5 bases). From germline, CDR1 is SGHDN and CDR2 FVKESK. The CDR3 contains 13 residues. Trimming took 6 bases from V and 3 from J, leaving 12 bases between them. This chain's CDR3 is CASSMAGLYEQYF. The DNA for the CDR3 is TGTGCCAGCAGTATGGCGGGCCTCTACGAGCAGTACTTC.

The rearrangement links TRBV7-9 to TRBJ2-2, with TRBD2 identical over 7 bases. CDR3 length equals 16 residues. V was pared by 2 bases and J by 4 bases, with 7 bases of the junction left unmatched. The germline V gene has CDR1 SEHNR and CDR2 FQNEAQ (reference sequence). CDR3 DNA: TGTGCCAGCAGCTTACCGGCGGGACTAAGCACCGGGGAGCTGTTTTTT. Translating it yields CASSLPAGLSTGELFF.

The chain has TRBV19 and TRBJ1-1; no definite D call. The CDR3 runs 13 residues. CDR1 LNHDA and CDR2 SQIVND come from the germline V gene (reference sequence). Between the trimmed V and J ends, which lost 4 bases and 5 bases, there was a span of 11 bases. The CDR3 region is CASSKEEATEAFF. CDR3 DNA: TGTGCCAGTAGTAAAGAAGAAGCGACTGAAGCTTTCTTT.

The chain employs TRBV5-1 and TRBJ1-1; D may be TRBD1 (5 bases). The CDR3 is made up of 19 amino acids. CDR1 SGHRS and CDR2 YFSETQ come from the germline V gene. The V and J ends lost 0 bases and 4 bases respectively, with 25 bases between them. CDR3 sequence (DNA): TGCGCCAGCAGCTTGGAGGGGAATTACCCAGGGTTGGGACTCACTGAAGCTTTCTTT. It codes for CASSLEGNYPGLGLTEAFF.

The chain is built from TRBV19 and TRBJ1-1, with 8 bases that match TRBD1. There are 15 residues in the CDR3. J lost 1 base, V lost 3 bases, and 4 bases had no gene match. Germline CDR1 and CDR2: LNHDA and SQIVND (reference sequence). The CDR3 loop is CASSMTGTGNTEAFF. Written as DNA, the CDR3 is TGTGCCAGTAGTATGACCGGGACAGGGAACACTGAAGCTTTCTTT.

CDR3 region: CATRTSGDEQFF. DNA of the CDR3: TGTGCCACGAGGACTAGCGGGGACGAGCAGTTCTTC. The chain joins TRBV3-1 (or the pseudogene TRBV3-2) to TRBJ2-1; 12 bases line up with TRBD2. Germline V gene sequence: CDR1 LGHDT, CDR2 YNNKEL (reference sequence). V dropped 10 bases and J dropped 10; count of bases not matched to a gene: 5. This CDR3 region has 12 residues.

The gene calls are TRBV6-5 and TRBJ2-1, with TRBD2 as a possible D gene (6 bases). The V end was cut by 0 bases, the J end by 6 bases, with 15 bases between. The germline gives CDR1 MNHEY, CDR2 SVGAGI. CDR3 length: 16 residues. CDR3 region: CASSYSGDLQANEQFF. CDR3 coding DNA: TGTGCCAGCAGTTACTCCGGGGACTTACAAGCCAATGAGCAGTTCTTC.

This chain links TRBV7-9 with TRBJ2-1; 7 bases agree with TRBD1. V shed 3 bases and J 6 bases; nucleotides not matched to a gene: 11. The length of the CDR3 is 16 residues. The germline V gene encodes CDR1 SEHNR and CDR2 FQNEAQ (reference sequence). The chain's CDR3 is CASSFPGQILTNEQFF. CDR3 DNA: TGTGCCAGCAGCTTCCCGGGACAGATATTGACCAATGAGCAGTTCTTC. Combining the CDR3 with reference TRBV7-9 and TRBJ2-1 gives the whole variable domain DTGVSQNPRHKITKRGQNVTFRCDPISEHNRLYWYRQTLGQGPEFLTYFQNEAQLEKSRLLSDRFSAERPKGSFSTLEIQRTEQGDSAMYLCASSFPGQILTNEQFFGPGTRLTVL.

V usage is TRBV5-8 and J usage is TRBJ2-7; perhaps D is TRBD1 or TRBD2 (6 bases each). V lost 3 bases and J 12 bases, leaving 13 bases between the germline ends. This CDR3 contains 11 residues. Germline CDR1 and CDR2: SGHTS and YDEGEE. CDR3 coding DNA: TGTGCCAGCAGCTCAAAGGGGGGTCTGTACTTC. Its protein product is CASSSKGGLYF.

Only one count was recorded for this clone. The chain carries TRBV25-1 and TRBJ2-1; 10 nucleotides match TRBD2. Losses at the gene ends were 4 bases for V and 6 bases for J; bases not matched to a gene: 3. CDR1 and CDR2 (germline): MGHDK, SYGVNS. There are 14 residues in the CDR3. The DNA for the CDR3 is TGTGCCAGCAGTGTAAGCGGGGGGGTCAATGAGCAGTTCTTC. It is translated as CASSVSGGVNEQFF.

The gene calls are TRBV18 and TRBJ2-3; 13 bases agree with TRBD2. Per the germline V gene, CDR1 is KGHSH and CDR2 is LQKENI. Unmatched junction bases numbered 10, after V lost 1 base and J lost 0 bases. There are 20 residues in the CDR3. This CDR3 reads CASSPRLGLAGATSTDTQYF. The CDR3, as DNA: TGTGCCAGCTCACCACGTCTCGGACTAGCGGGGGCCACTAGCACAGATACGCAGTATTTT.

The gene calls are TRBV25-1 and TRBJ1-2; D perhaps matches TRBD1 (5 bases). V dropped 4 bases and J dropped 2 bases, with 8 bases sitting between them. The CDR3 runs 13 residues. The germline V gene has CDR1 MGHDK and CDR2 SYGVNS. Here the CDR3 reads CASSAGGNYGYTF. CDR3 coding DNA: TGTGCCAGCAGTGCGGGGGGGAACTATGGCTACACCTTC.

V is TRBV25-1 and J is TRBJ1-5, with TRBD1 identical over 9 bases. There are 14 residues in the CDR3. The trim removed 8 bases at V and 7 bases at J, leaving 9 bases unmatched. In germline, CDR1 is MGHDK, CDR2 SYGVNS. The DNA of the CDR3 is TGTGCCAGCGCCGGGACAGGGAACCGACAGCCCCAGCATTTT. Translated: CASAGTGNRQPQHF.

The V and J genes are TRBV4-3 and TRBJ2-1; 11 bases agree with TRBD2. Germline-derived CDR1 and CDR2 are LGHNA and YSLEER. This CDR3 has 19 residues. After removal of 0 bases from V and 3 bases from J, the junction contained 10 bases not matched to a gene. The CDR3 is CASSQDLGASGGLYNEQFF. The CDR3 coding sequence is TGCGCCAGCAGCCAAGATCTAGGTGCTAGCGGGGGGCTCTACAATGAGCAGTTCTTC.

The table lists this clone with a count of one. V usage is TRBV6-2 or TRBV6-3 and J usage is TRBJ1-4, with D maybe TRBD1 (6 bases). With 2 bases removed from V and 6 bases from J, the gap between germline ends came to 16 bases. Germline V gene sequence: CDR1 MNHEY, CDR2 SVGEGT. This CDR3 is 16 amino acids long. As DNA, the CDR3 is TGTGCCAGCAGTTACGGTACCACAGGGTTTGATGAAAAACTGTTTTTT. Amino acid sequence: CASSYGTTGFDEKLFF.

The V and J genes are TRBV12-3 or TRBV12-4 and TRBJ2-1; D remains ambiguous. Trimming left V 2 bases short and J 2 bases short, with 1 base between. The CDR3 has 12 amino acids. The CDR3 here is CASSLTYNEQFF. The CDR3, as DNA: TGTGCCAGCAGTTTAACCTACAATGAGCAGTTCTTC.

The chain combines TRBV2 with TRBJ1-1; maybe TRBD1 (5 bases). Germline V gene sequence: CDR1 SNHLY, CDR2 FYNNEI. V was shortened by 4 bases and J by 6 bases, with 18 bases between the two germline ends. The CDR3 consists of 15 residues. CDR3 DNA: TGTGCCAGCAGTGTAGACGGGGCCGTAGTGTCTGAAGCTTTCTTT. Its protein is CASSVDGAVVSEAFF.

CDR3 sequence: CAWSVIGYEQYF. As DNA, the CDR3 is TGTGCCTGGAGTGTCATAGGCTACGAGCAGTACTTC. The chain has TRBV30 and TRBJ2-7; D is ambiguous. Trimming removed 0 bases from V and 3 bases from J, with 6 bases in between. Germline CDR1 is GTSNPN and CDR2 is SVGIG (reference sequence). There are 12 residues in the CDR3.